Listed below are T cell receptor beta chains from one sample, sequenced in a study of glioma-infiltrating T cells after dendritic cell vaccination. Profiling relied on immunoSEQ multiplex PCR, and the TCRdb table lists in-frame clones only, not all of them. The sample includes just under 85,000 clones, around nine tenths of them seen just once. Sequencing was performed on blood, taken before dendritic cell vaccination. Receptor source: a human donor with glioblastoma. Each CDR3 is given with its conserved first and last residue. A D gene is named only where the DNA matches it firmly. Not every row has a clone size; where given, it reads once, few, many or a size class.

clone_size,cdr3_length,v_call,d_call,j_call,cdr3_aa,cdr3_nt
-,22,TRBV19,TRBD1,TRBJ2-1,CASSSPARGQGRSGGAGDEQFF,TGTGCCAGTAGTAGTCCGGCCCGGGGACAGGGTCGGAGTGGGGGGGCCGGCGATGAGCAGTTCTTC
-,15,TRBV6-5,TRBD1,TRBJ2-2,CASSTTGGFNGELFF,TGTGCCAGCAGTACGACAGGGGGCTTTAACGGGGAGCTGTTTTTT
-,13,TRBV6-5,-,TRBJ1-2,CASSASGSYGYTF,TGTGCCAGCAGTGCCAGCGGGTCCTATGGCTACACCTTC
-,16,TRBV2,TRBD1,TRBJ1-4,CASSEQPGGGYEKLFF,TGTGCCAGCAGTGAACAGCCAGGGGGCGGGTATGAAAAACTGTTTTTT
-,14,TRBV6-1,-,TRBJ1-1,CASSWSGGNTEAFF,TGTGCCAGCTCTTGGAGCGGGGGGAACACTGAAGCTTTCTTT
-,14,TRBV27,TRBD2,TRBJ2-5,CASRPGRGDETQYF,TGTGCCAGCAGGCCGGGCCGGGGGGACGAGACCCAGTACTTC
-,12,TRBV30,-,TRBJ1-2,CAWKFRNYGYTF,TGTGCCTGGAAATTCAGGAACTATGGCTACACCTTC
-,15,TRBV5-1,-,TRBJ1-1,CASSLDGQGHTEAFF,TGCGCCAGCAGCTTGGATGGGCAAGGCCACACTGAAGCTTTCTTT
-,14,TRBV4-2,-,TRBJ2-3,CASSQGVFTDTQYF,TGTGCCAGCAGCCAAGGAGTTTTCACAGATACGCAGTATTTT
-,15,TRBV2,TRBD2,TRBJ2-1,CASSGLAGGYNEQFF,TGTGCCAGCAGCGGACTAGCGGGGGGTTACAATGAGCAGTTCTTC
-,15,TRBV9,TRBD2,TRBJ2-3,CASTPGPSGIYTQYF,TGTGCCAGTACCCCCGGGCCTAGCGGGATTTATACGCAGTATTTT
-,14,TRBV2,TRBD2,TRBJ2-3,CASRTSGRTDTQYF,TGTGCCAGCAGGACTAGCGGGCGCACAGATACGCAGTATTTT
-,17,TRBV11-2,-,TRBJ2-7,CASSLSGGMTGSLEQYF,TGTGCCAGCAGCTTATCCGGGGGAATGACGGGGTCCCTGGAGCAGTACTTC
-,13,TRBV19,TRBD2,TRBJ2-3,CASRWRGSDTQYF,TGTGCCAGTAGGTGGCGGGGGTCAGATACGCAGTATTTT
-,15,TRBV9,-,TRBJ1-4,CASSPWVEANEKLFF,TGTGCCAGCAGCCCCTGGGTAGAGGCTAATGAAAAACTGTTTTTT
few,14,TRBV6-4,-,TRBJ1-1,CASSEAPFNTEAFF,TGTGCCAGCAGTGAAGCCCCATTCAACACTGAAGCTTTCTTT
-,14,TRBV11-2,TRBD2,TRBJ2-1,CASKRTSGGDEQFF,TGTGCCAGCAAGAGGACTAGCGGGGGGGATGAGCAGTTCTTC
-,15,TRBV13,TRBD1,TRBJ2-7,CASSLGRTGVDEQYF,TGTGCCAGCAGCTTAGGCAGGACAGGGGTCGACGAGCAGTACTTC
once,13,TRBV15,-,TRBJ1-6,CATSDTENSPLHF,TGTGCCACCAGCGACACGGAAAATTCACCCCTCCACTTT
-,12,TRBV5-1,-,TRBJ1-1,CASSTGNTEAFF,TGCGCCAGCTCCACCGGGAACACTGAAGCTTTCTTT
-,14,TRBV2,TRBD2,TRBJ2-7,CASSGLAGSYEQYF,TGTGCCAGCAGTGGACTAGCGGGATCCTACGAGCAGTACTTC
-,18,TRBV28,TRBD1,TRBJ1-4,CASSPLSGTGPTNEKLFF,TGTGCCAGCAGTCCGCTATCCGGGACAGGGCCAACTAATGAAAAACTGTTTTTT
-,16,TRBV4-1,-,TRBJ2-1,CASRLDVTGGYNEQFF,TGCGCCAGCAGACTCGACGTGACTGGCGGCTACAACGAGCAGTTCTTC
-,14,TRBV6-6,TRBD1,TRBJ1-6,CASSSTGENSPLHF,TGTGCCAGCAGTTCGACAGGGGAAAATTCACCCCTCCACTTT
-,13,TRBV19,-,TRBJ2-2,CASSRTTSGELFF,TGTGCCAGTAGCCGGACTACTTCCGGGGAGCTGTTTTTT
-,13,TRBV30,-,TRBJ2-1,CAWSVLGGNEQFF,TGTGCCTGGAGTGTACTCGGCGGTAATGAGCAGTTCTTC
-,17,TRBV10-3,TRBD2,TRBJ2-7,CAISESAGLGPSYEQYF,TGTGCCATCAGTGAGTCTGCAGGACTAGGGCCCTCCTACGAGCAGTACTTC
-,18,TRBV29-1,TRBD1,TRBJ1-2,CSVEDREQGDFREIGYTF,TGCAGCGTTGAAGATCGGGAACAGGGGGATTTTCGTGAGATTGGCTACACCTTC
-,16,TRBV7-6,TRBD1,TRBJ2-1,CASSLTGTASYNEQFF,TGTGCCAGCAGCTTAACCGGGACAGCCTCCTACAATGAGCAGTTCTTC
-,15,TRBV29-1,-,TRBJ2-1,CSAKGQGMVRNEQFF,TGCAGCGCAAAGGGGCAGGGGATGGTTAGGAATGAGCAGTTCTTC
once,15,TRBV5-1,TRBD2,TRBJ2-1,CASSGGAPYYNEQFF,TGCGCCAGCTCGGGGGGGGCCCCCTACTACAATGAGCAGTTCTTC
-,14,TRBV11-2,TRBD1,TRBJ1-2,CASSFGQANYGYTF,TGTGCCAGCAGCTTTGGACAGGCTAACTATGGCTACACCTTC
-,13,TRBV11-2,-,TRBJ1-1,CASRSPGVTEAFF,TGTGCCAGCAGGTCACCCGGGGTGACTGAAGCTTTCTTT
-,17,TRBV11-3,-,TRBJ2-2,CASSLESIRHFTGELFF,TGTGCCAGCAGCTTAGAAAGTATCCGACATTTCACCGGGGAGCTGTTTTTT
-,18,TRBV7-9,-,TRBJ2-1,CASSRASVASGSYNEQFF,TGTGCCAGCAGCCGTGCGTCCGTAGCGAGCGGCTCCTACAATGAGCAGTTCTTC
-,15,TRBV5-6,TRBD1,TRBJ1-1,CASSFGTGGHTEAFF,TGTGCCAGCAGCTTTGGGACAGGGGGCCATACTGAAGCTTTCTTT
-,14,TRBV6-1,-,TRBJ1-1,CASSGTSRSTEAFF,TGTGCCAGCAGTGGGACTTCTCGGAGTACTGAAGCTTTCTTT
few,11,TRBV2,-,TRBJ2-5,CASSAEETQYF,TGTGCCAGCAGCGCCGAGGAGACCCAGTACTTC
-,17,TRBV4-1,TRBD1,TRBJ2-1,CASSPGGQTSSYNEQFF,TGCGCCAGCAGCCCTGGGGGACAGACCAGCTCCTACAATGAGCAGTTCTTC
few,14,TRBV27,TRBD1,TRBJ1-4,CASRTGRLSEKLFF,TGTGCCAGCCGGACAGGGAGGCTTAGTGAAAAACTGTTTTTT
-,15,TRBV6-6,-,TRBJ2-3,CASSQGRESTDTQYF,TGTGCCAGCAGCCAAGGGCGGGAAAGCACAGATACGCAGTATTTT
few,14,TRBV6-4,-,TRBJ2-2,CASSDKTDTGELFF,TGTGCCAGCAGTGACAAGACAGACACCGGGGAGCTGTTTTTT
once,15,TRBV19,-,TRBJ1-5,CASEWTAYSNQPQHF,TGTGCCAGCGAGTGGACAGCCTATAGCAATCAGCCCCAGCATTTT
-,15,TRBV9,TRBD2,TRBJ2-3,CASSTSGADTDTQYF,TGTGCCAGCAGCACTAGCGGGGCAGACACAGATACGCAGTATTTT